This T cell receptor beta chain was sequenced in a study of post-analysis software for immune sequencing data. General study findings and limits: Higher frequency in patients than in controls was seen for a handful of TRBV segments, with TRBV5-6, TRBV5-1 and TRBV20-1 among them.

Note on this clonotype: The target antigen is unknown.

Unique molecular identifiers were present in the TCR beta cDNA libraries. Each CDR3 protein gets one entry after TCRdb re-called the PCR reads with MiXCR. The sample lists about 620,000 distinct CDR3 sequences; about 44% were seen once. CDR3 length equals 18 residues. Germline loops: CDR1 SGHTA, CDR2 FQGTGA. The trim removed 1 base at V and 2 bases at J, leaving 10 bases unmatched. The rearrangement links TRBV7-3 to TRBJ2-7, with TRBD2 identical over 11 bases. This clonotype was sampled from a girl aged 5 to 17 with multiple sclerosis. The sample comprised blood. The CDR3 protein is CASSLKQTSGGYTYEQYF. The CDR3 DNA reads TGTGCCAGCAGCTTAAAGCAAACTAGCGGGGGCTACACCTACGAGCAGTACTTC.